This T cell receptor (beta chain) appears in the sequencing data of a study of cytomegalovirus exposure and HLA in healthy donors. On this clone itself: Its antigen is unknown.

Trimming left V 1 base short and J 5 bases short, with 12 bases between. CDR1 and CDR2 (germline): KGHSH, LQKENI. The CDR3 extends over 15 amino acids. The study's findings and limits: For cytomegalovirus status, the classifier reportedly gave diagnoses with high specificity and sensitivity. The study designated 150 or so TCR beta chains cytomegalovirus-associated.

This table comes from immunoSEQ multiplex PCR, and its TCRdb copy is limited to in-frame clones, with some not included. The sample consists of 98,000 or so clones, 90% to 96% of them appearing once. The TCR originated in a woman aged 18 to 35 in good health and CMV-seronegative. Sequences were obtained from PBMCs. The rearrangement uses TRBV18 and TRBJ1-5; possible D gene TRBD1, 6 bases. For the CDR3, the DNA is TGTGCCAGCTCACCACGCACAGGGAGTGATCAGCCCCAGCATTTT. This translates into CASSPRTGSDQPQHF.